Each of the 17 T cell receptor beta chains below was sequenced from the same sample in a study of cytomegalovirus exposure and HLA in healthy donors. The PCR ran on 60 Vbeta and 13 Jbeta primers. TCRdb keeps only in-frame clones here, not all; method: immunoSEQ multiplex PCR. The profile shows approximately 150,000 clones, 65% to 85% of them singletons. Sequencing was performed on PBMCs. Every receptor here comes from a man in his 60s in good health and CMV-seronegative.

J is TRBJ2-1 and V is TRBV18; D is perhaps TRBD2 (5 bases). The germline V and J ends were trimmed by 3 bases and 7 bases, with 10 bases remaining between them. The V gene's germline CDR1 is KGHSH and CDR2 LQKENI. The CDR3 is 13 amino acids. CDR3 protein: CASSPVPGNEQFF. For the CDR3, the DNA is TGTGCCAGCTCACCGGTGCCGGGAAATGAGCAGTTCTTC.

This clone showed up just a few times. This chain uses TRBV7-9 with TRBJ1-1; D call uncertain. The CDR3 contains 13 residues. From germline, CDR1 is SEHNR and CDR2 FQNEAQ (reference sequence). V dropped 5 bases and J dropped 0 bases, with 7 bases sitting between them. CDR3 residues: CASSLDMNTEAFF. CDR3 bases: TGTGCCAGCAGCCTAGACATGAACACTGAAGCTTTCTTT.

The chain has TRBV7-2 and TRBJ1-5, with 11 bases that match TRBD1. The CDR3 covers 15 residues. V was pared by 4 bases and J by 7 bases, with 6 bases of the junction left unmatched. Per germline, CDR1 SGHTA and CDR2 FQGNSA. CDR3 residues: CASSSGQGVGQPQHF. Written as DNA, the CDR3 is TGTGCCAGCAGCTCGGGACAGGGGGTGGGGCAGCCCCAGCATTTT.

CDR3 amino acids: CASSQNRDSPRYGYTF. The DNA for the CDR3 is TGCGCCAGCAGCCAAAACCGGGACAGCCCCCGCTATGGCTACACCTTC. J is TRBJ1-2 and V is TRBV4-1; 7 nucleotides align to TRBD1. V was pared by 2 bases and J by 4 bases, with 10 bases of the junction left unmatched. This CDR3 contains 16 residues. The germline CDR1 and CDR2 sequences are MGHRA and YSYEKL.

V is TRBV7-6 and J is TRBJ2-3, with unresolved D. V was clipped by 5 bases and J by 1 base, with 13 bases between them. CDR3 length: 15 amino acids. Germline assignment: CDR1 SGHVS and CDR2 FNYEAQ. CDR3 sequence reads: CASSRGGGRTDTQYF. The CDR3, as DNA: TGTGCCAGCAGCCGAGGCGGCGGTCGCACAGATACGCAGTATTTT.

This chain joins TRBV27 and TRBJ1-1, with D possibly TRBD1 on 6 matching bases. The CDR3 covers 16 residues. V lost 2 bases and J lost 5, with 18 bases in between. From germline, CDR1 is MNHEY and CDR2 SMNVEV (reference sequence). This chain's CDR3 is CASSLRSGGAGTEAFF. In nucleotides, the CDR3 is TGTGCCAGCAGTTTAAGATCCGGGGGGGCGGGAACTGAAGCTTTCTTT.

CDR3: CASSQEVEGGQGKDTQYF. The CDR3 nucleotides are TGTGCCAGCAGCCAAGAGGTAGAGGGGGGACAGGGGAAGGATACGCAGTATTTT. The rearrangement links TRBV14 to TRBJ2-3, with 10 nucleotides matching TRBD1. Germline assignment: CDR1 SGHDN and CDR2 FVKESK. The CDR3 extends over 18 amino acids. J gave up 6 bases and V 0 bases, and 12 bases lay outside the gene matches.

This clone was found a few times. The rearrangement joins TRBV18 to TRBJ2-3, with TRBD1 identical over 8 bases. With V trimmed by 4 bases and J by 6 bases, 6 bases remained unmatched. The CDR3 totals 14 residues. Germline-derived CDR1 and CDR2 are KGHSH and LQKENI. The CDR3 region has the DNA TGTGCCAGCTCACGACTTCAGGGGGCTGATACGCAGTATTTT. This sequence encodes CASSRLQGADTQYF.

The V call is TRBV13, the J call TRBJ1-2; D is undetermined. Germline CDR1 PRHDT, CDR2 FYEKMQ (reference sequence). V was cut by 5 bases and J by 4 bases, with 14 bases left in between. The length of the CDR3 is 14 residues. The CDR3 nucleotides are TGTGCCAGCAGCCCGACCAGGCGGGGCTATGGCTACACCTTC. This sequence encodes CASSPTRRGYGYTF.

The V gene is TRBV6-6, the J gene TRBJ1-6, with D maybe TRBD1 (6 bases). V dropped 0 bases and J dropped 5 bases, with 11 bases sitting between them. The CDR3 is 16 amino acids. The germline CDR1 and CDR2 sequences are MNHNY and SVGAGI (reference sequence). In nucleotides, the CDR3 is TGTGCCAGCAGTTACTCGGGCGAGGGGGATAATTCACCCCTCCACTTT. This encodes CASSYSGEGDNSPLHF.

A single count supports this clone. Other DNA sequences from this sample encode an identical CDR3 as well. This chain connects TRBV7-3 to TRBJ1-1; TRBD1 might be the D (5 bases). The length of the CDR3 is 15 residues. CDR1 and CDR2 from the germline V gene are SGHTA and FQGTGA. Trimming cost V 0 bases and J 5 bases, with 13 bases left between them. CDR3: CASSLTRQQNTEAFF. The CDR3 DNA is TGTGCCAGCAGCTTAACGCGACAGCAGAATACTGAAGCTTTCTTT.

The V and J genes are TRBV9 and TRBJ2-3, with TRBD2 identical over 9 bases. Germline values: CDR1 SGDLS, CDR2 YYNGEE. This CDR3 is built from 16 residues. The V gene end was trimmed by 1 base and the J gene end by 2 bases; junction bases not matched to a gene: 5. CDR3 DNA: TGTGCCAGCAGCGTAATAGGACTAGCGTCCACAGATACGCAGTATTTT. Amino acid sequence: CASSVIGLASTDTQYF. The full variable domain, completed using reference TRBV9 and TRBJ2-3, is DSGVTQTPKHLITATGQRVTLRCSPRSGDLSVYWYQQSLDQGLQFLIQYYNGEERAKGNILERFSAQQFPDLHSELNLSSLELGDSALYFCASSVIGLASTDTQYFGPGTRLTVL.

V is TRBV2 and J is TRBJ2-7, with 7 nucleotides matching TRBD2. The CDR3 is 12 residues long. Per germline, CDR1 SNHLY and CDR2 FYNNEI. The V segment lost 7 bases and the J segment 3 bases; nucleotides outside the gene matches: 3. CDR3 protein: CASKRGSYEQYF. CDR3 nucleotide sequence: TGTGCCAGCAAGCGCGGGAGCTACGAGCAGTACTTC.

This clone has only a few counts. This sequence joins TRBV6-5 and TRBJ2-1, with D hard to call. CDR1 is MNHEY, CDR2 SVGAGI, per germline. Trimming removed 0 bases at V and 7 bases at J, with 7 bases between. The CDR3 spans 13 residues. This CDR3 reads CASSYSLPNEQFF. The CDR3, as DNA: TGTGCCAGCAGTTACTCCCTCCCGAATGAGCAGTTCTTC.

This clone was seen a single time. The V and J genes are TRBV2 and TRBJ1-1; a weak D match, TRBD1 (5 bases). This CDR3 has 13 residues. Germline V gene lookup returns CDR1 SNHLY and CDR2 FYNNEI. Trimming took off 6 bases at V and 4 bases at J, with 12 bases between the two ends. The CDR3 protein is CASSPSGGTEAFF. The CDR3 coding sequence is TGTGCCAGCAGCCCCTCGGGGGGCACTGAAGCTTTCTTT. Combining the CDR3 with reference TRBV2 and TRBJ1-1 gives the whole variable domain EPEVTQTPSHQVTQMGQEVILRCVPISNHLYFYWYRQILGQKVEFLVSFYNNEISEKSEIFDDQFSVERPDGSNFTLKIRSTKLEDSAMYFCASSPSGGTEAFFGQGTRLTVV.

This clone has more than one count but fewer than ten. This rearrangement joins TRBV21-1 to TRBJ2-2; TRBD2 reflects the table's D call only, with no check against the DNA. TRBV21-1 is recorded as a pseudogene. The CDR3 is 16 amino acids. As DNA, the CDR3 is TGTGCCAGCAGGCCCAATAGCGGGGGCAGCACCGGGGAGCTGTTTTTT. Encoded protein: CASRPNSGGSTGELFF.

The rearrangement uses TRBV2 and TRBJ1-6; D call uncertain. Deletions cut 7 bases from V and 12 bases from J, with 13 bases between. The CDR3 extends over 12 amino acids. CDR1 SNHLY and CDR2 FYNNEI come from the germline V gene. As DNA, the CDR3 is TGTGCCAGCACCGAAACCGCGGGACCCCTCCACTTT. Amino acids: CASTETAGPLHF.